This T cell receptor (beta chain) came from a study of T-cell memory formation after mild COVID-19. TCRdb reanalysed the 5' RACE reads using MiXCR and keeps one entry per CDR3 protein. The table includes 300,000 or so distinct CDR3 sequences, about a sixth detected once. The CDR3 loop spans 17 amino acids. Trimming at V came to 4 bases and at J to 4 bases, leaving 12 bases not matched to a gene. CDR1 is GTSNPN and CDR2 is SVGIG in the germline V gene (reference sequence). General study results and limits: CD4+ contracting clones lay mainly in CM and EM, CD8+ ones in EMRA. CD4/CD8 balance held among clones contracting day 15 to 85, and later expanders leaned CD4+.

A remark on this clonotype: Its antigen is unknown.

Sequencing was done on a sample of PBMCs or a T cell subset sorted from them (not recorded which). This receptor was obtained from a man between 18 and 29 years old who had mild COVID-19 (a few samples of this study predate the infection). Cell type and time point are not known. This chain connects TRBV30 to TRBJ2-2; TRBD2 agrees at 10 bases. The CDR3 DNA sequence: TGTGCCTGGATGGTAGCGGGGGGCCCTCGGGGCACCGGGGAGCTGTTTTTT. Amino acid sequence: CAWMVAGGPRGTGELFF.